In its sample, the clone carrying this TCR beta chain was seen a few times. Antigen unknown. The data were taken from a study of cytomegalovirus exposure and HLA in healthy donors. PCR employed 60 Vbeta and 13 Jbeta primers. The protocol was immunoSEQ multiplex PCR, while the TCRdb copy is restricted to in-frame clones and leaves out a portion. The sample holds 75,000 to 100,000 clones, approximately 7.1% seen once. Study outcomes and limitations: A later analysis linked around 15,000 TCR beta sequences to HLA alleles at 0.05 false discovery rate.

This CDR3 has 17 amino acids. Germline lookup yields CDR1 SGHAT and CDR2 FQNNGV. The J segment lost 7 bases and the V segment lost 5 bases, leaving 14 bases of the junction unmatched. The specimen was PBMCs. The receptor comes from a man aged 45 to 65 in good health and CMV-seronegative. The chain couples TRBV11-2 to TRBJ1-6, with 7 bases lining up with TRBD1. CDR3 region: CASSPGTAPILNSPLHF. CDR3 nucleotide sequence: TGTGCCAGCAGCCCAGGGACAGCCCCTATCCTAAATTCACCCCTCCACTTT.